Described below is a single TCR beta chain sequence and its context. The library was prepared for alpha chains; this beta chain is a stray read, so its frequency means little. This entry comes from a study of spatial heterogeneity in lung cancer. Study overall: A consistent excess of beta-chain over alpha-chain sequences was detected. In the raw reads, each unique TCR and UMI combination was present more than ten times on average.

CDR1 is DFQATT, CDR2 SNEGSKA, per germline (reference sequence). Trimming cost V 5 bases and J 1 base, with 5 bases left between them. This CDR3 is built from 11 residues. Time point in this sample: sample taken at primary tumor resection. Material for sequencing was whole RNA from tumor, nontumor lung or frozen PBMC, left unsorted. The library protocol tagged each TCR cDNA with a unique molecular identifier. TCRdb analysed the 5' RACE reads with MiXCR anew, one entry per CDR3 protein. The sample holds some 11,000 distinct CDR3 sequences, 3.5% to 4% seen once. The chain has TRBV20-1 and TRBJ1-1; D ambiguous. The clonotype was recovered from a male donor with early-stage non-small cell lung cancer. Source: normal lung tissue next to the tumor, taken at surgery. CDR3 loop: CSAARNTEAFF. The CDR3 DNA sequence: TGCAGTGCTGCCAGGAACACTGAAGCTTTCTTT.